The T cell receptor (beta chain) under discussion was sequenced for a study of regulatory T cells in long-lasting Graves disease (dated by TCRdb to the early 2020s). Broadly, across the study: Persistent Graves' disease was defined as persistently positive TSH receptor autoantibodies together with antithyroid drug treatment for over 5 years. Persistent Graves' disease patients were compared with newly diagnosed Graves' disease patients by peripheral blood TCR sequencing and RNA sequencing. The study took place in China and was registered as a clinical trial. A total of around 35 samples underwent TCR sequencing, from roughly 13 patients with persistent Graves' disease and 20 or so patients with newly diagnosed Graves' disease. In the clinical cohort, patients with persistent Graves' disease had used antithyroid drugs for an average of about 10.3 years.

The label giving this sample's time point can be read as: persistent/refractory GD, antithyroid drugs over 5 years with positive TRAb. RNA was extracted from PBMCs in TRIzol for both TCR sequencing and RNA sequencing. The diagnosis of Graves' disease was made according to American Thyroid Association guidelines. Patients for the study were recruited at an endocrinology department in Xi'an, China. Each patient gave 8.5 to 9.5 milliliters of peripheral blood, collected in an EDTA anticoagulant tube. Ficoll Paque Plus density gradient separation was used to isolate PBMCs, and no further T cell sorting was done. An Agilent 2100 Bioanalyzer and agarose gel were used to check RNA quality, while a NanoDrop 2000 measured RNA concentration. The library relied on multiplex PCR. Instrument used: Illumina HiSeq 4000. CDR3 regions were amplified by Arm-PCR with iRepertoire HTBI primers to construct TCR beta libraries. Before sequencing, the PCR products went through gel purification. Concerning the study's data processing: Across samples, roughly 60 TRBV and roughly 13 TRBJ segments were identified and used for gene usage analysis of CDR3 amino acid clonotypes. Filtered high-quality paired reads were merged into contigs using COPE and FqMerger. BLAST was used to align contigs to IMGT TRBV, TRBD and TRBJ reference genes, with CDR3 defined following IMGT. Any clonotype with a frequency above 0.1% was counted as a highly expanded clone. Shannon entropy was used to measure repertoire diversity, and the Gini coefficient was used to measure V-J evenness. A clonotype found in more than one individual was treated as public. TCRdb trimmed the raw reads at Q25, called clones with MiXCR and kept productive beta chains. Each record represents a unique CDR3 protein, reported with the most common genes and DNA among its rows. TCRdb, not the original authors, processed these V and J calls. Present in this sample are 400,000 to 500,000 distinct CDR3 sequences, under 25% of which were seen just once. Approximately 8% of the sample comes from the top ten.

This clonotype has at least ten counts. Its binding antigen is unknown. Nothing much larger sits one base from this clone, and base qualities are not available. Per the germline V gene, MNHNS is the CDR1 and SASEGT is the CDR2. CDR3 length: 12 amino acids, cysteine to phenylalanine. This entry keeps only the CDR3 DNA: 36 bases, framed from base 1. V is cut by 8 bases and J by 1 base, and the space between the germline ends is 9 bases. Study-wide findings and limitations: Sequencing and analysis were limited to the TCR beta chain. Only peripheral blood was studied, because thyroid tissue, the primary lesion, was inaccessible. Persistent patients shared more public clonotypes among themselves (around 2,500) than newly diagnosed patients did (about 970). The authors acknowledged the small sample size as a limitation that may reduce accuracy. Compared with newly diagnosed patients, persistent Graves' disease patients had lower TCR Shannon entropy and fewer highly expanded clones, which suggests clonal expansion. TRBV28, TRBJ1-2 and TRBJ2-5 were preferentially used in persistent disease, while TRBV20-1 and TRBJ2-1 were favored in newly diagnosed disease.

The sample consisted of peripheral blood mononuclear cells (PBMCs), taken when the disease was refractory, from a patient treated with antithyroid drugs. The sequence links TRBV6-1 to TRBJ2-7; 5 matching bases give a weak D call of TRBD2. The sequence derives from a female donor with Graves disease. The DNA reads as follows: TGTGCCAGCGGGAGATCATCCTACGAGCAGTACTTC. Translated, this gives CASGRSSYEQYF.